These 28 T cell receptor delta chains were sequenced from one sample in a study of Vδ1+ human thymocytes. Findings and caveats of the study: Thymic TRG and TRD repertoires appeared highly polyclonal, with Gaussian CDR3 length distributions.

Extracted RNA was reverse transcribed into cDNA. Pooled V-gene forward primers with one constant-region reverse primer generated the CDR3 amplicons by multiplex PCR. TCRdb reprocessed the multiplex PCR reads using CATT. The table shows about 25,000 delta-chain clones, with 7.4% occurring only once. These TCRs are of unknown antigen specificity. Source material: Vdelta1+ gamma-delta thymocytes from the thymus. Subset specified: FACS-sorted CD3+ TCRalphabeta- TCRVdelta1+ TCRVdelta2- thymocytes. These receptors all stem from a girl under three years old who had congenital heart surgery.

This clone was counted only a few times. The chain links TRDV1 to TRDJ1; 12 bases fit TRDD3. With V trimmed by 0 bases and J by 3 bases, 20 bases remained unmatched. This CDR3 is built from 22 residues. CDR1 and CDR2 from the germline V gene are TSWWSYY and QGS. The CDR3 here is CALGELTLLRRLGDTYADKLIF. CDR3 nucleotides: TGTGCTCTTGGGGAACTAACCCTCCTACGACGGCTGGGGGATACGTACGCCGATAAACTCATCTTT.

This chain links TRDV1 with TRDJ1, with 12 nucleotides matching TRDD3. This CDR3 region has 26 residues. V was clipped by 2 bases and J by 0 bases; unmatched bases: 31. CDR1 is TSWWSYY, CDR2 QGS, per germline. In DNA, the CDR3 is TGTGCTCTTGGGGAAGAAGTTGTCCGCTACCCCCTCCACTGGGGGATACATGAGAGGGACACCGATAAACTCATCTTT. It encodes CALGEEVVRYPLHWGIHERDTDKLIF.

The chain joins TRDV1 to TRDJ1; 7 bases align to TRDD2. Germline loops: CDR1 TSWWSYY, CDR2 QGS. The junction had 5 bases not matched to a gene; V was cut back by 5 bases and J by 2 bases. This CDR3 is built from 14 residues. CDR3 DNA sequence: TGTGCTCTTGGGTTCCTACGTGGGACCGATAAACTCATCTTT. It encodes CALGFLRGTDKLIF.

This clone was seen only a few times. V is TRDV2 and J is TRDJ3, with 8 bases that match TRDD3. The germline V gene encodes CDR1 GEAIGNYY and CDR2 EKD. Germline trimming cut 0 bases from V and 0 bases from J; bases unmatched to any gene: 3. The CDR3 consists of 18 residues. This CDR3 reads CACDTVTGGSWDTRQMFF. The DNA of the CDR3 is TGTGCCTGTGACACCGTTACTGGGGGCTCCTGGGACACCCGACAGATGTTTTTC.

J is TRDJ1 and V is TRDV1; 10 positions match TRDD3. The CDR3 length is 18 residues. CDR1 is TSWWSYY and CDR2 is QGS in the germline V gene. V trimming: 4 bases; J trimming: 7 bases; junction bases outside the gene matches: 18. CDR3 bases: TGTGCTCTTGGGGTCTTTCCTAACTGGGGGATTCTCCCGATTAAACTCATCTTT. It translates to CALGVFPNWGILPIKLIF.

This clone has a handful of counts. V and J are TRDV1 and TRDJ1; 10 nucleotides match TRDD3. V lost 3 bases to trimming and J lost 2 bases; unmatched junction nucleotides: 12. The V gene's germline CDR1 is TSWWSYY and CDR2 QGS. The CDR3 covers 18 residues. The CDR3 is CALGDDTGGFWVTDKLIF. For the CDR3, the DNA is TGTGCTCTTGGGGACGATACTGGGGGATTTTGGGTAACCGATAAACTCATCTTT.

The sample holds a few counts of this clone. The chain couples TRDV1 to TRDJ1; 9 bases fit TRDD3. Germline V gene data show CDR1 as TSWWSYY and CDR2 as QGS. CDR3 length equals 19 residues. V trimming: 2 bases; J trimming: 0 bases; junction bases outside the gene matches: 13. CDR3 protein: CALGERCRLGDIYTDKLIF. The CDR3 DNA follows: TGTGCTCTTGGGGAAAGGTGCCGCTTGGGGGATATCTACACCGATAAACTCATCTTT.

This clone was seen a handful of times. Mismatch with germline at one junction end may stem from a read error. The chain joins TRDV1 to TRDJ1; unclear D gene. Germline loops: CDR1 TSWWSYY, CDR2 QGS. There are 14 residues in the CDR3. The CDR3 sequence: CALGELRRSDKLIF. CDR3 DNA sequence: TGTGCTCTTGGGGAACTTCGTAGGTCCGATAAGCTCATCTTT.

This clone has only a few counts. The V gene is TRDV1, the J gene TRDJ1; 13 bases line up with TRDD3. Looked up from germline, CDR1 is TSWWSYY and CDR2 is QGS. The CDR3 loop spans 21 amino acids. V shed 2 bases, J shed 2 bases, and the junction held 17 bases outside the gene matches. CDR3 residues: CALGEKASYWGIRGSTDKLIF. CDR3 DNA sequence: TGTGCTCTTGGGGAAAAAGCCTCGTACTGGGGGATACGCGGATCGACCGATAAACTCATCTTT.

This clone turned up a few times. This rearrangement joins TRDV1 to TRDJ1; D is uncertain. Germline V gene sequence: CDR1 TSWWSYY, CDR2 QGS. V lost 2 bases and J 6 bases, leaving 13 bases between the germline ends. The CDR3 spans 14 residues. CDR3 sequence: CALGERCTTNKLIF. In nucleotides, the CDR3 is TGTGCTCTTGGGGAAAGGTGCACAACTAATAAACTCATCTTT.

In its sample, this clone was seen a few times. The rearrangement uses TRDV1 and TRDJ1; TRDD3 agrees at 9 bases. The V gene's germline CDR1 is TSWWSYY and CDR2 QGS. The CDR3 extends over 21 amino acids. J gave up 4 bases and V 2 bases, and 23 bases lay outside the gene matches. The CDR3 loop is CALGESHPTYTGGVGVDKLIF. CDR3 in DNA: TGTGCTCTTGGGGAATCCCATCCTACTTATACTGGGGGAGTAGGGGTCGATAAACTCATCTTT.

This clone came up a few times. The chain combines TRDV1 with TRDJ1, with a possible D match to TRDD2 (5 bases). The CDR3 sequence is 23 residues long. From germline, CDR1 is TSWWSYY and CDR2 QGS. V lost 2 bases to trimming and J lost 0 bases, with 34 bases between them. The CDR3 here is CALGEDLLPSSSGLRVYTDKLIF. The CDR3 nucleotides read TGTGCTCTTGGGGAAGATTTACTTCCCTCAAGTTCGGGTTTGAGGGTCTACACCGATAAACTCATCTTT.

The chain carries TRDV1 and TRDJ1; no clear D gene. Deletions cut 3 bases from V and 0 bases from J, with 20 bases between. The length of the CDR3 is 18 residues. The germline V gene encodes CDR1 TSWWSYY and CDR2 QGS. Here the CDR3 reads CALGDFYRLAPYTDKLIF. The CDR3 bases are TGTGCTCTTGGGGACTTCTACCGGTTAGCCCCGTACACCGATAAACTCATCTTT.

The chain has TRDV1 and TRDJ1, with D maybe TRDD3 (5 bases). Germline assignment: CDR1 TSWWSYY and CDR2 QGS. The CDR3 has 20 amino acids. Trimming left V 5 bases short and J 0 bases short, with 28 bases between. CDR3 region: CALGRHHTGDSSKYTDKLIF. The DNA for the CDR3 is TGTGCTCTTGGGCGACATCATACGGGAGATTCCAGTAAGTACACCGATAAACTCATCTTT.

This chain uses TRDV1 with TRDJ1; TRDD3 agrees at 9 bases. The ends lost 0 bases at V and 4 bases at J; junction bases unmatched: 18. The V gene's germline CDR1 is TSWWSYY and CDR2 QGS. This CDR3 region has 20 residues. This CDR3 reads CALGELPYYGWGIHDDKLIF. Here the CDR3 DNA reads TGTGCTCTTGGGGAACTCCCGTACTATGGCTGGGGGATCCACGACGATAAACTCATCTTT.

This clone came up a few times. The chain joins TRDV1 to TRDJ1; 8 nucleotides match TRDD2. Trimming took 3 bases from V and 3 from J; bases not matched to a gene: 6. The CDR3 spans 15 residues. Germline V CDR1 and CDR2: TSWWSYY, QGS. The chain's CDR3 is CALGDRASYADKLIF. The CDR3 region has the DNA TGTGCTCTTGGGGATAGGGCTTCCTACGCCGATAAACTCATCTTT.

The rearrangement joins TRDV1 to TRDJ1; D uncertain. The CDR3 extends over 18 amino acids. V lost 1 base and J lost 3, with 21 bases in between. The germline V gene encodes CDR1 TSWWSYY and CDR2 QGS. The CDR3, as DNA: TGTGCTCTTGGGGAACGGCGCCTAGGAGAAAACGGGGCCGATAAACTCATCTTT. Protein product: CALGERRLGENGADKLIF.

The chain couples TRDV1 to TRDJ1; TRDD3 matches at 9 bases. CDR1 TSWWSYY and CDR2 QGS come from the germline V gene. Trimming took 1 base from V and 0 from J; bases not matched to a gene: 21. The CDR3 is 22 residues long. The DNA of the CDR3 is TGTGCTCTTGGGGAACCATCCCACCCCACTCTACTGGGGGAACTCTACACCGATAAACTCATCTTT. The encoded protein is CALGEPSHPTLLGELYTDKLIF.

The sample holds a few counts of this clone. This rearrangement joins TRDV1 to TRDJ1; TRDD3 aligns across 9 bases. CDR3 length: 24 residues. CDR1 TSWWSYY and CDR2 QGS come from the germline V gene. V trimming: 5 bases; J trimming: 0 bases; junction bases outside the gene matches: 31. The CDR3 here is CALGNPRRSSPILGDAPYTDKLIF. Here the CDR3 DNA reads TGTGCTCTTGGGAACCCCCGGCGGTCCTCCCCCATACTGGGGGACGCGCCGTACACCGATAAACTCATCTTT.

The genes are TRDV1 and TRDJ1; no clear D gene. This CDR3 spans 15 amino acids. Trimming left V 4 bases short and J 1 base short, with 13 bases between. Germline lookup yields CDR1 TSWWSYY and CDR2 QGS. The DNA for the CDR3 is TGTGCTCTTGGGGTACACCTAGAAACCACCGATAAACTCATCTTT. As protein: CALGVHLETTDKLIF.

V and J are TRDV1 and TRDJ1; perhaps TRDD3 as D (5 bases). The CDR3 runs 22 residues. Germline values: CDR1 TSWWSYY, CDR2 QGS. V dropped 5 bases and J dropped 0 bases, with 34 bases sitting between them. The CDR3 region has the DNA TGTGCTCTTGGGTCACCCCCCGGGAACTACGTCGGGGGGTCAAAATACACCGATAAACTCATCTTT. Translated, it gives CALGSPPGNYVGGSKYTDKLIF.

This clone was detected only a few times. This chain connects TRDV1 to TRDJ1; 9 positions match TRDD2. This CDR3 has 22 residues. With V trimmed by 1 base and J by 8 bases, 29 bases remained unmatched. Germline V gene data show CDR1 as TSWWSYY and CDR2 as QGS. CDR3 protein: CALGEPGGGKPPSYSRAGKLIF. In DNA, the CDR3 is TGTGCTCTTGGGGAACCCGGTGGGGGGAAGCCGCCTTCCTACAGCCGGGCTGGAAAACTCATCTTT.

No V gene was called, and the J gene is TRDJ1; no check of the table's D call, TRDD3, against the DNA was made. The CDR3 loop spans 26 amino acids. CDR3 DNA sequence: TGTGCTCTTGGGGAACCTGGGCCTTCCCCGCCGTTGGCCTGGGGGATACGCGACGCTTACACCGATAAACTCATCTTT. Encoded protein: CALGEPGPSPPLAWGIRDAYTDKLIF.

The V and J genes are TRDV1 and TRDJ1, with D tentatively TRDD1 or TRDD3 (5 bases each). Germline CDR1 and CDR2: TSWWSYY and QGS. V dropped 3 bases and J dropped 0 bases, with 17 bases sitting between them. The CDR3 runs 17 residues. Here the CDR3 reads CALGESRIVVYTDKLIF. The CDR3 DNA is TGTGCTCTTGGGGAGTCCCGGATAGTGGTTTACACCGATAAACTCATCTTT.

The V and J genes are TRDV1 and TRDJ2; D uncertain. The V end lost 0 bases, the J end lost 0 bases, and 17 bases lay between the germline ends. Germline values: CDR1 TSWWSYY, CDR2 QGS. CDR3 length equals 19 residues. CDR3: CALGELRTRDPALTAQLFF. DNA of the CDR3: TGTGCTCTTGGGGAACTGCGGACGAGGGACCCAGCTTTGACAGCACAACTCTTCTTT.

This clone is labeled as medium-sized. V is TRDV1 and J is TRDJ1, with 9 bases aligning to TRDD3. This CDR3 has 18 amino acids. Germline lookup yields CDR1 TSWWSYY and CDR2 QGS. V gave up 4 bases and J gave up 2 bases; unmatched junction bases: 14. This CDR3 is CALGVPPPGGFLTDKLIF. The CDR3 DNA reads TGTGCTCTTGGGGTCCCCCCCCCTGGGGGATTTCTTACCGATAAACTCATCTTT.

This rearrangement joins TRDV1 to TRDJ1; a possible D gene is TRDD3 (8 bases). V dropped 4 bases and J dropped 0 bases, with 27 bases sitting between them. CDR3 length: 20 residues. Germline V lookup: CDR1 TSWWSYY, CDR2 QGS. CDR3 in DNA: TGTGCTCTTGGGGCTATTTTCCTACGTGGAGTACTGGGGGACACCGATAAACTCATCTTT. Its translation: CALGAIFLRGVLGDTDKLIF.

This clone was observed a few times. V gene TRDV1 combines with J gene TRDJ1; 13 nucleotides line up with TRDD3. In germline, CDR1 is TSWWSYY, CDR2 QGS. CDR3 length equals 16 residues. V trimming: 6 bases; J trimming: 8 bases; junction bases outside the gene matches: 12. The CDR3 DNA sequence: TGTGCTCTTGGACTACGTACTGGGGGATACGGAGGGAAACTCATCTTT. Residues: CALGLRTGGYGGKLIF.